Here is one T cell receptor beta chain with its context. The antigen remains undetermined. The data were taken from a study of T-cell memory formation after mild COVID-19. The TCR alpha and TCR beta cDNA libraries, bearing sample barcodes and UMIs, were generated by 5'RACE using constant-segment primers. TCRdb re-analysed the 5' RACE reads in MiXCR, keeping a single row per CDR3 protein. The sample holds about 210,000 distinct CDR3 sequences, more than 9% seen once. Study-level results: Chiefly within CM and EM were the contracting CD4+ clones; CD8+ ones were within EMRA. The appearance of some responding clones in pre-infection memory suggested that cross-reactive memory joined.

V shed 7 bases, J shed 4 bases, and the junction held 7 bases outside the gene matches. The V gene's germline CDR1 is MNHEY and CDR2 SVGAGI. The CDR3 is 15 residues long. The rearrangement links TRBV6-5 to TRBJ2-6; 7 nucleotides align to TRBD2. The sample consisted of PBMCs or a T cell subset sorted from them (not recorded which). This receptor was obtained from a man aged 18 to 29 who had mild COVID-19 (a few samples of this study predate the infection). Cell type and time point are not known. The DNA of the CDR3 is TGTGCCAGCACCTCGGGGGGTCGAGGGGCCAACGTCCTGACTTTC. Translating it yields CASTSGGRGANVLTF.